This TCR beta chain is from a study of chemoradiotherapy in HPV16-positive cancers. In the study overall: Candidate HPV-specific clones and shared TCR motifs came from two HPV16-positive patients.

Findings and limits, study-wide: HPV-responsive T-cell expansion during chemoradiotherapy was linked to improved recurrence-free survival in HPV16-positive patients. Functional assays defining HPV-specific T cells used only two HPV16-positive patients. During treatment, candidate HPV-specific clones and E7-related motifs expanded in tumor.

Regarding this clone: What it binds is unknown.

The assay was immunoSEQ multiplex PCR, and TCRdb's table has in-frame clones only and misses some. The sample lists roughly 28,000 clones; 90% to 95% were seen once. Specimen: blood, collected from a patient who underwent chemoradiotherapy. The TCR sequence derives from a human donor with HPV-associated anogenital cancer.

The CDR3 region is CASGGQGASEAFF. CDR3 bases: TGTGCCAGCGGAGGACAGGGGGCATCTGAAGCTTTCTTT. The chain joins TRBV25-1 to TRBJ1-1, with 11 bases fitting TRBD1. Germline V CDR1 and CDR2: MGHDK, SYGVNS. V was pared by 8 bases and J by 6 bases, with 5 bases of the junction left unmatched. This CDR3 region has 13 residues.